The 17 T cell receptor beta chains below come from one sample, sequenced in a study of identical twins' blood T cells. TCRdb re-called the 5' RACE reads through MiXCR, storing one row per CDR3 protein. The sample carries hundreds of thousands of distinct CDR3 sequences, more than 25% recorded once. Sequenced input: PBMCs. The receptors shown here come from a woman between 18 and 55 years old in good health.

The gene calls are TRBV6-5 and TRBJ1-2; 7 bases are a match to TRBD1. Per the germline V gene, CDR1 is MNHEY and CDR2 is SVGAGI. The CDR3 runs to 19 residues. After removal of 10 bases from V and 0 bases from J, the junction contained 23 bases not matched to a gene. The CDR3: CATRPPGQRVVDANYGYTF. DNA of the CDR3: TGTGCCACCCGACCTCCGGGACAGAGGGTGGTAGACGCTAACTATGGCTACACCTTC.

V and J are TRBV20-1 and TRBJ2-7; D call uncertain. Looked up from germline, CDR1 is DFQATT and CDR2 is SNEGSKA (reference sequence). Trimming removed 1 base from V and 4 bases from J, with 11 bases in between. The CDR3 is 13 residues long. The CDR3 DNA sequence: TGCAGTGCTAGAGCGGCGGAGTGGTACGAGCAGTACTTC. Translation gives CSARAAEWYEQYF.

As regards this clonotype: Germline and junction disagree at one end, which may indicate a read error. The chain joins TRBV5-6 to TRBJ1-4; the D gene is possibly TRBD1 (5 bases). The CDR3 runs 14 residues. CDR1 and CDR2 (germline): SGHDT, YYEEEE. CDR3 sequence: CAISLRQMGEKLFF. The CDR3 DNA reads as TGTGCCATCAGCTTGAGACAGATGGGTGAAAAACTGTTTTTT.

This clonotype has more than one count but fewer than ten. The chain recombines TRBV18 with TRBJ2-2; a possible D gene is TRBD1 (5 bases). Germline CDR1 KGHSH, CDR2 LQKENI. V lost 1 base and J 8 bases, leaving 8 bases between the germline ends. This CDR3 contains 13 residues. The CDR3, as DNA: TGTGCCAGCTCACCACAGGGGCCGGGGGAGCTGTTTTTT. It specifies CASSPQGPGELFF.

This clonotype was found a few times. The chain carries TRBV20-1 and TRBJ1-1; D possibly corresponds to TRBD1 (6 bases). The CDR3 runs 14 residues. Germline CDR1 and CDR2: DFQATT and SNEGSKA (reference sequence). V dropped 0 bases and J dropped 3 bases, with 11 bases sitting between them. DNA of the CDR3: TGCAGTGCTAGAGAGCCGGGGGCCGACACTGAAGCTTTCTTT. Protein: CSAREPGADTEAFF.

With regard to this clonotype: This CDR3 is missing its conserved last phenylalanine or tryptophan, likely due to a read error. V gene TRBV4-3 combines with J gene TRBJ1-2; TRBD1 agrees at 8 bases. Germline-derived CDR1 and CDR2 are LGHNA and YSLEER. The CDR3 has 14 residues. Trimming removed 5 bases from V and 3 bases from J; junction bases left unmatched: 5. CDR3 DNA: TGCGCCAGCAGCTCGACAGGGGCGGACTATGGCTACACCCTC. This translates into CASSSTGADYGYTL.

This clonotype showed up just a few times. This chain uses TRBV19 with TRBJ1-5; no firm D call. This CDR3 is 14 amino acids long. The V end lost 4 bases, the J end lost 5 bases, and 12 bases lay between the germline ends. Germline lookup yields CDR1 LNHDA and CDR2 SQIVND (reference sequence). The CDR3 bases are TGTGCCAGTAGTAGCGGTCGTGAGGATCAGCCCCAGCATTTT. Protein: CASSSGREDQPQHF.

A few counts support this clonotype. CDR3 residues: CSARGPTRGGEQFF. CDR3 nucleotide sequence: TGCAGTGCTAGAGGACCCACTAGGGGAGGAGAGCAGTTCTTC. The genes are TRBV20-1 and TRBJ2-1; perhaps TRBD2 as D (6 bases). Germline V gene lookup returns CDR1 DFQATT and CDR2 SNEGSKA (reference sequence). Deletions cut 1 base from V and 10 bases from J, with 17 bases between. The CDR3 runs to 14 residues.

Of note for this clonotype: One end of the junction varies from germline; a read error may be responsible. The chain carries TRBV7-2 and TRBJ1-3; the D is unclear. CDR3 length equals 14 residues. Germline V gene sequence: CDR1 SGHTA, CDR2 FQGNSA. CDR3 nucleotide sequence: TGTGCCATCAGCCCCGCCTCACCTGGAAACACCATATATTTT. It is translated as CAISPASPGNTIYF. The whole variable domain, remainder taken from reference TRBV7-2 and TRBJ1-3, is GAGVSQSPSNKVTEKGKDVELRCDPISGHTALYWYRQSLGQGLEFLIYFQGNSAPDKSGLPSDRFSAERTGGSVSTLTIQRTQQEDSAVYLCAISPASPGNTIYFGEGSWLTVV.

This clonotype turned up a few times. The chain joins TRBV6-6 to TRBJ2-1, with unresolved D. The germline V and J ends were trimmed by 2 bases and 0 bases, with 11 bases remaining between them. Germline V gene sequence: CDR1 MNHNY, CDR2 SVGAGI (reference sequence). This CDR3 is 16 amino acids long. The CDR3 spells CASSYGRWSSYNEQFF. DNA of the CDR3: TGTGCCAGCAGTTACGGGCGGTGGAGCTCCTACAATGAGCAGTTCTTC.

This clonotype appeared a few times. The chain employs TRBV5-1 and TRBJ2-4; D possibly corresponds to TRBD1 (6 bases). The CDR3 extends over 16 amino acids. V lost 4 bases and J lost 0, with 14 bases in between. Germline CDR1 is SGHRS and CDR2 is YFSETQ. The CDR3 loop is CASSPGTNLAKNIQYF. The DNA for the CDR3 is TGCGCCAGCAGCCCAGGGACAAACCTAGCCAAAAACATTCAGTACTTC.

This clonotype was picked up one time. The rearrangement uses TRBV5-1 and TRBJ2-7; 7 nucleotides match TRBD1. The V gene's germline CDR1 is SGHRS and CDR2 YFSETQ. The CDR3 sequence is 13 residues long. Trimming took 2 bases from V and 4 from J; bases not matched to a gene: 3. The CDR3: CASSFDRAYEQYF. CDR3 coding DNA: TGCGCCAGCAGCTTCGACAGGGCGTACGAGCAGTACTTC.

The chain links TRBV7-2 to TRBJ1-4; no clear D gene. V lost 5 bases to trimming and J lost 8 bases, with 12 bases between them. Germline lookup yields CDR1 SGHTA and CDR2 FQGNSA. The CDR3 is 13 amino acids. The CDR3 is CASSTVGWEKLFF. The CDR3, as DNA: TGTGCCAGCAGCACAGTCGGTTGGGAAAAACTGTTTTTT.

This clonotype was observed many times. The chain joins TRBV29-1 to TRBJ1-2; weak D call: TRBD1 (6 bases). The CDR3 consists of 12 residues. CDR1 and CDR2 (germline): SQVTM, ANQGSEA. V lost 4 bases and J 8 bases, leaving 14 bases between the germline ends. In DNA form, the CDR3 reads TGCAGCGTTGTAATCCCAGGGGAAGGCTACACCTTC. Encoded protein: CSVVIPGEGYTF.

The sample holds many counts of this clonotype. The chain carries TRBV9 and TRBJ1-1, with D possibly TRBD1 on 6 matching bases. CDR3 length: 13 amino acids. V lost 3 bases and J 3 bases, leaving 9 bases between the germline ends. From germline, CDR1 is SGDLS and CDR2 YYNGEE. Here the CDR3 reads CASSGQEYTEAFF. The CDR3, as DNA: TGTGCCAGCAGCGGACAGGAATACACTGAAGCTTTCTTT.

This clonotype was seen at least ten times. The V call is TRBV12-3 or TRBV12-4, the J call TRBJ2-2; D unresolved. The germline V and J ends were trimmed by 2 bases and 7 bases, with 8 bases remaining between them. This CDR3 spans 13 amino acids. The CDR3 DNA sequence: TGTGCCAGCAGTTTATTCAGTTACGGGGAGCTGTTTTTT. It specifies CASSLFSYGELFF.

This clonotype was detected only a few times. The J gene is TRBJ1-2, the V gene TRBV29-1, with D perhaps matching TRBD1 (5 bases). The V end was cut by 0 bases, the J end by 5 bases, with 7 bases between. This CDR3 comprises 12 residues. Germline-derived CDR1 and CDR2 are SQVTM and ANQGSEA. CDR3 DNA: TGCAGCGTTGAAGAGGGACGGTATGGCTACACCTTC. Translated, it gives CSVEEGRYGYTF.